The sequence of this TCR beta chain was determined in a study of OX40 agonist ivuxolimab in advanced cancers. On the study more broadly: Patients achieving partial responses numbered three: one hepatocellular carcinoma case and two cutaneous melanoma cases.

Method: immunoSEQ multiplex PCR; TCRdb's copy keeps in-frame clones and lacks some. The data show fewer than 85,000 clones, more than 80% seen once. Study-wide points: Antigens targeted by the expanded peripheral T cells were not determined. Both blood CD4+ and CD8+ T cells showed clonal growth by week 6 at 0.1 to 3.0 mg/kg.

About this clone: The antigen is undetermined.

Trimming shortened V by 4 bases and J by 9 bases, and 17 bases separated the two germline ends. This CDR3 is 15 amino acids long. Germline CDR1 is SGHRS and CDR2 is YFSETQ. The chain employs TRBV5-1 and TRBJ1-6; the D gene is possibly TRBD1 (5 bases). The receptor was isolated from an adult with an advanced solid tumor such as melanoma, head and neck, liver or kidney cancer. Material: CD4+ or CD8+ T cells sorted from blood, obtained in a trial of the OX40 agonist ivuxolimab. For the CDR3, the DNA is TGCGCCAGCAGCCCCGGGACCCGTTCCCCTTCACCCCTCCACTTT. It encodes CASSPGTRSPSPLHF.